The 30 T cell receptor beta chains below all came from one sample that was sequenced in a study of human thymus T cells (TCRdb year 2020). Thymus tissue was collected as surgical resects that were removed during corrective cardiac surgery. Libraries were made using the immunoSEQ multiplex PCR assay. Held by TCRdb, this immuneACCESS table contains in-frame sequences only and omits some clones. Under half of the omission traces to an unresolved V gene where checked; the cause of the rest is unknown. The sample table shows tens of thousands of clones, and roughly 95% are seen once. The ten largest make up around 0.03% of the sample. The sequencing input was thymus tissue. These receptors came from a girl younger than two with a congenital heart defect but otherwise immunologically healthy.

The chain uses TRBV19 and TRBJ1-2, with 8 bases identical to TRBD1. Germline-derived CDR1 and CDR2 are LNHDA and SQIVND (reference sequence). The CDR3 has 14 amino acids. V dropped 5 bases and J dropped 4; count of bases not matched to a gene: 6. CDR3 DNA: TGTGCCAGTAGTCACCAGGGGGCTTTCTATGGCTACACCTTC. This encodes CASSHQGAFYGYTF.

The rearrangement uses TRBV5-1 and TRBJ2-1; D gene ambiguous. The germline gives CDR1 SGHRS, CDR2 YFSETQ. The CDR3 runs to 16 residues. V dropped 4 bases and J dropped 0 bases, with 14 bases sitting between them. Written as DNA, the CDR3 is TGCGCCAGCAGCCTCGGTACAGCGAGCTCCTACAATGAGCAGTTCTTC. Its translation: CASSLGTASSYNEQFF.

The V and J genes are TRBV5-1 and TRBJ1-1; D not certain. V dropped 1 base and J dropped 4 bases, with 5 bases sitting between them. The germline V gene has CDR1 SGHRS and CDR2 YFSETQ. There are 12 residues in the CDR3. The CDR3 here is CASSLIPTEAFF. DNA of the CDR3: TGCGCCAGCAGCTTGATCCCCACTGAAGCTTTCTTT. The variable domain in full, completed from reference TRBV5-1 and TRBJ1-1, reads KAGVTQTPRYLIKTRGQQVTLSCSPISGHRSVSWYQQTPGQGLQFLFEYFSETQRNKGNFPGRFSGRQFSNSRSEMNVSTLELGDSALYLCASSLIPTEAFFGQGTRLTVV.

V usage is TRBV11-3 and J usage is TRBJ2-1; a possible D gene is TRBD2 (6 bases). Germline V gives CDR1 SGHNT, CDR2 YENEEA. V was clipped by 3 bases and J by 5 bases, with 17 bases between them. This CDR3 comprises 16 residues. The CDR3 is CASSFGGLGTHNEQFF. The CDR3 bases are TGTGCCAGCAGCTTCGGGGGACTGGGGACCCACAATGAGCAGTTCTTC.

This clone was seen a few times. The chain links TRBV10-3 to TRBJ2-7, with 8 bases matching TRBD2. The length of the CDR3 is 13 residues. Trimming cost V 10 bases and J 6 bases; bases outside gene matches: 11. Germline-derived CDR1 and CDR2 are ENHRY and SYGVKD. This CDR3 is CATKRESRGEQYF. CDR3 DNA: TGTGCCACTAAGCGGGAGAGTAGGGGCGAGCAGTACTTC.

This sequence joins TRBV28 and TRBJ1-2; D possibly corresponds to TRBD1 (6 bases). CDR1 is MDHEN, CDR2 SYDVKM, per germline. V was cut by 3 bases and J by 5 bases, with 13 bases left in between. The CDR3 has 14 residues. The CDR3 nucleotides read TGTGCCAGCAGTTTCCGGGGAGGGGGGTATGGCTACACCTTC. Its protein product is CASSFRGGGYGYTF.

This clone has just one count. V is TRBV10-2 and J is TRBJ1-5; 7 positions agree with TRBD1. The CDR3 sequence is 16 residues long. The V and J ends lost 0 bases and 8 bases, in that order; junction bases with no gene match: 10. Germline lookup yields CDR1 WSHSY and CDR2 SAAADI. CDR3 coding DNA: TGCGCCAGCAGTGAGTCGAGGGGGCCCCTAAAGAAGCCCCAGCATTTT. Protein: CASSESRGPLKKPQHF.

The chain recombines TRBV6-5 with TRBJ2-5; D remains unclear. Trimming left V 8 bases short and J 12 bases short, with 13 bases between. Germline CDR1 reads MNHEY; CDR2 reads SVGAGI. There are 10 residues in the CDR3. The CDR3, as DNA: TGTGCCAGCGGGATGGAGAGAAAGTACTTC. Protein: CASGMERKYF.

This sequence joins TRBV7-6 and TRBJ2-7; 9 bases map to TRBD1. This CDR3 contains 16 residues. V shed 4 bases, J shed 3 bases, and the junction held 10 bases outside the gene matches. The germline CDR1 and CDR2 sequences are SGHVS and FNYEAQ. This CDR3 is CASSSPGGTGIYEQYF. The CDR3 nucleotides read TGTGCCAGCAGCTCTCCCGGCGGGACAGGGATCTACGAGCAGTACTTC. Together with reference TRBV7-6 and TRBJ2-7, the CDR3 gives the full variable domain: GAGVSQSPRYKVTKRGQDVALRCDPISGHVSLYWYRQALGQGPEFLTYFNYEAQQDKSGLPNDRFSAERPEGSISTLTIQRTEQRDSAMYRCASSSPGGTGIYEQYFGPGTRLTVT.

DNA for the CDR3: TGTGCCAGAAGCCGCTCCGGAGGGCCCTCCTACGAGCAGTACTTC. Encoded protein: CARSRSGGPSYEQYF. This chain connects TRBV7-5 to TRBJ2-7; TRBD2, the table's D call, was not compared with the DNA. TRBV7-5 is assigned pseudogene status. CDR3 length equals 15 residues.

The chain is built from TRBV5-4 and TRBJ2-1; 9 bases are shared with TRBD2. The CDR3 extends over 15 amino acids. The V and J ends lost 4 bases and 2 bases, in that order; junction bases with no gene match: 4. From germline, CDR1 is SGHNT and CDR2 YYREEE (reference sequence). The CDR3 here is CASSPSGRPYNEQFF. DNA of the CDR3: TGTGCCAGCAGCCCCAGCGGGAGGCCCTACAATGAGCAGTTCTTC.

The gene calls are TRBV12-5 and TRBJ2-7, with 8 bases matching TRBD2. V shed 3 bases, J shed 4 bases, and the junction held 11 bases outside the gene matches. The germline CDR1 and CDR2 sequences are LGHNT and FRNRAP. This CDR3 is 16 amino acids long. CDR3 residues: CASGFDRGGGRYEQYF. CDR3 DNA sequence: TGTGCTAGTGGTTTCGATCGGGGGGGAGGGAGGTACGAGCAGTACTTC.

In this sample, this clone turned up once. The chain employs TRBV4-3 and TRBJ1-1; TRBD1 matches 7 bases. This CDR3 contains 14 residues. CDR1 and CDR2 from the germline V gene are LGHNA and YSLEER. V lost 4 bases to trimming and J lost 5 bases; unmatched junction nucleotides: 7. The CDR3 region is CASSLGQGETEAFF. CDR3 sequence (DNA): TGCGCCAGCAGCCTCGGGCAGGGGGAAACTGAAGCTTTCTTT.

This sequence joins TRBV23-1 and TRBJ1-1; perhaps TRBD1 as D (5 bases). TRBV23-1 is labeled an ORF, and its function is uncertain. The V end lost 6 bases, the J end lost 3 bases, and 17 bases lay between the germline ends. The CDR3 covers 15 residues. The CDR3 loop is CASRMLDSLHTEAFF. DNA of the CDR3: TGCGCCAGCAGGATGTTAGACAGCCTGCACACTGAAGCTTTCTTT.

The rearrangement uses TRBV2 and TRBJ1-1, with 9 nucleotides matching TRBD1. V shed 6 bases and J 1 base; nucleotides not matched to a gene: 12. Germline CDR1 and CDR2: SNHLY and FYNNEI. The CDR3 is 17 amino acids. The CDR3 region has the DNA TGTGCCAGCAGGACCGGGACAGGGCGCGGTACGAACACTGAAGCTTTCTTT. This gives the protein CASRTGTGRGTNTEAFF.

In this sample, this clone turned up once. The CDR3 sequence: CASSFRRASSYNEQFF. The CDR3 DNA reads TGTGCCAGCAGTTTTAGGCGGGCAAGCTCCTACAATGAGCAGTTCTTC. The rearrangement uses TRBV27 and TRBJ2-1; D possibly corresponds to TRBD2 (5 bases). Germline lookup yields CDR1 MNHEY and CDR2 SMNVEV (reference sequence). The CDR3 runs to 16 residues. V gave up 3 bases and J gave up 0 bases, with 12 bases separating them.

Worth noting for this clone: A read error may produce the germline difference seen at one junction end. V usage is TRBV19 and J usage is TRBJ1-5; no definite D call. This CDR3 has 16 residues. Per the germline V gene, CDR1 is LNHDA and CDR2 is SQIVND (reference sequence). The CDR3 nucleotides are TGTGCGAGTAGGCGGCGGGAGGATCATAGCAATCAGCCCCAGCATTTT. Its translation: CASRRREDHSNQPQHF.

J is TRBJ2-7 and V is TRBV27; perhaps TRBD1 as D (5 bases). The germline V gene has CDR1 MNHEY and CDR2 SMNVEV (reference sequence). The CDR3 runs to 16 residues. V lost 10 bases to trimming and J lost 5 bases, with 27 bases between them. CDR3 sequence: CAIAYNRQIPTDEQYF. CDR3 DNA: TGTGCCATTGCTTACAATCGACAGATCCCTACGGACGAGCAGTACTTC.

The chain has TRBV13 and TRBJ2-6; 9 positions match TRBD1. The V gene's germline CDR1 is PRHDT and CDR2 FYEKMQ (reference sequence). The CDR3 consists of 21 residues. Losses at the gene ends were 2 bases for V and 3 bases for J; bases not matched to a gene: 17. The CDR3 sequence: CASSLTPGQGEEDLGANVLTF. The CDR3 DNA reads as TGTGCCAGCAGCTTAACACCGGGACAGGGCGAAGAGGACCTTGGGGCCAACGTCCTGACTTTC.

The chain has TRBV23-1 and TRBJ2-6; D call uncertain. TRBV23-1 is annotated as an ORF whose role is uncertain. Trimming pared 2 bases from V and 0 bases from J, leaving 2 bases between. The CDR3 is 14 residues long. The chain's CDR3 is CASSQPSGANVLTF. Here the CDR3 DNA reads TGCGCCAGCAGTCAACCCTCTGGGGCCAACGTCCTGACTTTC.

This chain connects TRBV28 to TRBJ1-2, with D possibly matching TRBD1 (5 bases). The germline V and J ends were trimmed by 7 bases and 2 bases, with 17 bases remaining between them. Per germline, CDR1 MDHEN and CDR2 SYDVKM. The CDR3 contains 15 residues. The CDR3 region is CASKIRRGVNYGYTF. Written as DNA, the CDR3 is TGTGCCAGCAAGATTCGACGAGGGGTGAACTATGGCTACACCTTC.

The rearrangement uses TRBV11-2 and TRBJ1-3; TRBD1 matches 7 bases. V dropped 2 bases and J dropped 0; count of bases not matched to a gene: 4. From germline, CDR1 is SGHAT and CDR2 FQNNGV. CDR3 length equals 16 residues. The CDR3 loop is CASSLRTGLSGNTIYF. The CDR3, as DNA: TGTGCCAGCAGCTTACGGACAGGCCTCTCTGGAAACACCATATATTTT.

This clone was found a few times. This chain uses TRBV9 with TRBJ2-2; D is ambiguous. V was clipped by 2 bases and J by 3 bases, with 2 bases between them. This CDR3 spans 12 amino acids. Germline V gene sequence: CDR1 SGDLS, CDR2 YYNGEE. Written as DNA, the CDR3 is TGTGCCAGCAGCGTCTACACCGGGGAGCTGTTTTTT. Its protein product is CASSVYTGELFF.

The V and J genes are TRBV5-6 and TRBJ1-2, with a tentative D call TRBD1 (6 bases). Germline V gene data show CDR1 as SGHDT and CDR2 as YYEEEE. The CDR3 sequence is 15 residues long. With 0 bases removed from V and 4 bases from J, the gap between germline ends came to 13 bases. CDR3 bases: TGTGCCAGCAGCTTGGTCGGGGGCCAAATCTATGGCTACACCTTC. Its protein product is CASSLVGGQIYGYTF.

This sequence joins TRBV6-1 and TRBJ2-7, with a tentative D call TRBD2 (7 bases). The CDR3 contains 14 residues. V lost 6 bases, J lost 5 bases, and 17 bases lay in between. Germline CDR1 and CDR2: MNHNS and SASEGT. The CDR3 bases are TGTGCCAGCAGGCGGGGGCAGTCGACCCACGAGCAGTACTTC. Protein sequence: CASRRGQSTHEQYF.

V and J are TRBV5-6 and TRBJ1-6; the D gene is possibly TRBD1 (6 bases). The CDR3 length is 16 residues. CDR1 and CDR2 (germline): SGHDT, YYEEEE. With 0 bases removed from V and 6 bases from J, the gap between germline ends came to 13 bases. CDR3 sequence: CASSLEYGGANSPLHF. CDR3 coding DNA: TGTGCCAGCAGCTTGGAATATGGGGGGGCTAATTCACCCCTCCACTTT.

This clone was counted a single time. The V call is TRBV10-3, the J call TRBJ2-3; 10 bases agree with TRBD1. This CDR3 spans 15 amino acids. CDR1 and CDR2 from the germline V gene are ENHRY and SYGVKD. V dropped 7 bases and J dropped 6; count of bases not matched to a gene: 10. CDR3 DNA sequence: TGTGCCATCAAGGGGAGACAGGGGGCGATGGATACGCAGTATTTT. Its translation: CAIKGRQGAMDTQYF.

This clone came up once. Other DNA variants within this sample encode the same CDR3. This sequence joins TRBV6-4 and TRBJ1-1; TRBD1 aligns across 10 bases. This CDR3 has 15 residues. Germline values: CDR1 MRHNA, CDR2 SNTAGT. Trimming removed 0 bases from V and 4 bases from J; junction bases left unmatched: 2. CDR3 residues: CASSDSGTGVTEAFF. The CDR3 DNA reads as TGTGCCAGCAGTGACTCAGGGACAGGGGTCACTGAAGCTTTCTTT.

V gene TRBV19 combines with J gene TRBJ2-1; 7 nucleotides match TRBD2. The germline V gene encodes CDR1 LNHDA and CDR2 SQIVND (reference sequence). V gave up 4 bases and J gave up 2 bases; unmatched junction bases: 8. The CDR3 runs 16 residues. The CDR3 sequence: CASSSGEGPPYNEQFF. In nucleotides, the CDR3 is TGTGCCAGTAGTAGCGGGGAGGGCCCCCCCTACAATGAGCAGTTCTTC.

This sequence joins TRBV27 and TRBJ2-1, with 7 bases aligning to TRBD2. J gave up 7 bases and V 0 bases, and 12 bases lay outside the gene matches. Germline-derived CDR1 and CDR2 are MNHEY and SMNVEV (reference sequence). The CDR3 runs to 17 residues. The CDR3 coding sequence is TGTGCCAGCAGTTTATCCGTTGGACTAGTGGCAATTAATGAGCAGTTCTTC. It specifies CASSLSVGLVAINEQFF.